One and the same sample provided the 21 T cell receptor beta chains below, sequenced in a study of early T cells in non-severe SARS-CoV-2 infection. MiXCR, applied by TCRdb to the 5' RACE reads, yields one record per CDR3 protein. The sample holds approximately 71,000 distinct CDR3 sequences, roughly 15% seen once. Input material: whole blood. The source is an adult who was a healthcare worker with PCR-confirmed SARS-CoV-2 infection or an uninfected control (not recorded which).

The sample holds a few counts of this clonotype. V and J are TRBV20-1 and TRBJ2-3; 7 bases are a match to TRBD1. The germline V gene encodes CDR1 DFQATT and CDR2 SNEGSKA (reference sequence). This CDR3 is 13 amino acids long. V shed 0 bases and J 5 bases; nucleotides not matched to a gene: 2. CDR3 sequence reads: CSAREQGKDTQYF. The CDR3, as DNA: TGCAGTGCTAGAGAACAGGGGAAAGATACGCAGTATTTT.

CDR3 nucleotide sequence: TGTGCCAGCAGGATCGGACTAGAGGATACGCAGTATTTT. Translated: CASRIGLEDTQYF. The chain employs TRBV12-3 or TRBV12-4 and TRBJ2-3, with TRBD2 matching 7 bases. The CDR3 is made up of 13 amino acids. With V trimmed by 6 bases and J by 6 bases, 6 bases remained unmatched.

This clonotype has a handful of counts. This chain joins TRBV5-1 and TRBJ2-2; D remains unclear. V dropped 4 bases and J dropped 5 bases, with 15 bases sitting between them. CDR3 length: 15 residues. Looked up from germline, CDR1 is SGHRS and CDR2 is YFSETQ. In DNA, the CDR3 is TGCGCCAGCAGCCCCGATGAGCTGCTAACCGGGGAGCTGTTTTTT. As protein: CASSPDELLTGELFF.

This clonotype was found a few times. The V and J genes are TRBV7-9 and TRBJ2-3; 7 nucleotides line up with TRBD2. Trimming at V came to 6 bases and at J to 3 bases, leaving 15 bases not matched to a gene. There are 17 residues in the CDR3. Germline assignment: CDR1 SEHNR and CDR2 FQNEAQ (reference sequence). The CDR3 coding sequence is TGTGCCAGCAGGCCACCGAGGGGAGCGGGGTGGACAGATACGCAGTATTTT. Translated, it gives CASRPPRGAGWTDTQYF.

This clonotype was picked up many times. The chain is built from TRBV6-5 and TRBJ1-1; a possible D gene is TRBD1 (6 bases). Trimming removed 8 bases at V and 1 base at J, with 14 bases between. CDR1 MNHEY and CDR2 SVGAGI come from the germline V gene. The CDR3 sequence is 14 residues long. CDR3 in amino acids: CASFLRGGNTEAFF. The CDR3 DNA is TGTGCCAGCTTTTTGAGAGGGGGGAACACTGAAGCTTTCTTT.

This chain connects TRBV7-2 to TRBJ1-3, with 7 bases identical to TRBD1. V trimming: 1 base; J trimming: 0 bases; junction bases outside the gene matches: 0. The CDR3 totals 15 residues. The germline V gene encodes CDR1 SGHTA and CDR2 FQGNSA. Here the CDR3 reads CASSLGQGSGNTIYF. CDR3 bases: TGTGCCAGCAGCTTAGGACAGGGCTCTGGAAACACCATATATTTT.

The chain uses TRBV7-9 and TRBJ2-5; tentatively, D is TRBD2 (6 bases). Per the germline V gene, CDR1 is SEHNR and CDR2 is FQNEAQ (reference sequence). The CDR3 sequence is 14 residues long. V was shortened by 7 bases and J by 4 bases, with 16 bases between the two germline ends. The CDR3 DNA is TGTGCCAGCATCTCTCCCGGGACTGCAGAGACCCAGTACTTC. Its protein is CASISPGTAETQYF.

This clonotype occurred many times. The rearrangement joins TRBV7-3 to TRBJ2-1; 7 bases are shared with TRBD1. The CDR3 length is 13 residues. J gave up 4 bases and V 5 bases, and 2 bases lay outside the gene matches. Germline V CDR1 and CDR2: SGHTA, FQGTGA. The CDR3 coding sequence is TGTGCCAGCAGCCTGGGACAGTACAATGAGCAGTTCTTC. It specifies CASSLGQYNEQFF.

The gene calls are TRBV2 and TRBJ2-1; D gene uncertain. The CDR3 is 12 amino acids. V lost 5 bases, J lost 3 bases, and 5 bases lay in between. The V gene's germline CDR1 is SNHLY and CDR2 FYNNEI. The CDR3: CASSYNYNEQFF. The CDR3 DNA follows: TGTGCCAGCAGTTACAACTACAATGAGCAGTTCTTC.

The CDR3 is CASSQPGQIVPQYF. In DNA form, the CDR3 reads TGTGCCAGCAGTCAACCGGGACAGATAGTACCCCAGTACTTC. This chain uses TRBV6-1 with TRBJ2-5; 7 nucleotides agree with TRBD1. J gave up 9 bases and V 5 bases, and 12 bases lay outside the gene matches. Looked up from germline, CDR1 is MNHNS and CDR2 is SASEGT. The CDR3 covers 14 residues.

This clonotype was found many times. V gene TRBV11-2 combines with J gene TRBJ2-1; D gene ambiguous. Germline V gene lookup returns CDR1 SGHAT and CDR2 FQNNGV. The V end lost 2 bases, the J end lost 5 bases, and 7 bases lay between the germline ends. This CDR3 spans 13 amino acids. Here the CDR3 reads CASSLFSDNEQFF. DNA of the CDR3: TGTGCCAGCAGCTTATTCAGCGACAATGAGCAGTTCTTC.

This clonotype was counted only a few times. The chain links TRBV19 to TRBJ1-2; D is uncertain. The germline gives CDR1 LNHDA, CDR2 SQIVND (reference sequence). V was shortened by 5 bases and J by 8 bases, with 15 bases between the two germline ends. This CDR3 region has 13 residues. Here the CDR3 DNA reads TGTGCCAGTAGTCCCCCCCCCTGGCAAGGCTACACCTTC. This translates into CASSPPPWQGYTF.

The chain recombines TRBV5-4 with TRBJ2-6; D is uncertain. Trimming removed 0 bases at V and 2 bases at J, with 6 bases between. CDR3 length: 15 residues. CDR1 and CDR2 (germline): SGHNT, YYREEE (reference sequence). CDR3 bases: TGTGCCAGCAGCTTGGAAGGGCCTGGGGCCAACGTCCTGACTTTC. This encodes CASSLEGPGANVLTF.

In this sample, this clonotype turned up a few times. This sequence joins TRBV20-1 and TRBJ1-1, with a tentative D call TRBD1 (6 bases). This CDR3 comprises 13 residues. CDR1 and CDR2 (germline): DFQATT, SNEGSKA (reference sequence). The CDR3 loop reads CAVLGQLNTEAFF. The CDR3 coding sequence is TGCGCCGTTCTAGGACAGCTGAACACTGAAGCTTTCTTT.

The rearrangement joins TRBV11-2 to TRBJ2-3; D might be TRBD2 (5 bases). V was trimmed by 4 bases and J by 0 bases, leaving 8 bases between them. The CDR3 sequence is 14 residues long. Germline values: CDR1 SGHAT, CDR2 FQNNGV. CDR3 coding DNA: TGTGCCAGCAGCTCCGGGATCAGCACAGATACGCAGTATTTT. This codes for CASSSGISTDTQYF.

The gene calls are TRBV12-5 and TRBJ1-1; D is uncertain. The CDR3 runs 11 residues. Germline values: CDR1 LGHNT, CDR2 FRNRAP. Trimming removed 3 bases from V and 6 bases from J, with 5 bases in between. The CDR3 coding sequence is TGTGCTAGTGGTTTCGAGTCTGAAGCTTTCTTT. Protein: CASGFESEAFF. The entire variable domain, with the rest obtained from reference TRBV12-5 and TRBJ1-1, is as follows: DARVTQTPRHKVTEMGQEVTMRCQPILGHNTVFWYRQTMMQGLELLAYFRNRAPLDDSGMPKDRFSAEMPDATLATLKIQPSEPRDSAVYFCASGFESEAFFGQGTRLTVV.

This clonotype was seen many times. The CDR3 DNA is TGCAGTGCTAGTCACAGGGGGTTCTATGGCTACACCTTC. It translates to CSASHRGFYGYTF. The genes are TRBV20-1 and TRBJ1-2; 8 bases map to TRBD1. V trimming: 3 bases; J trimming: 4 bases; junction bases outside the gene matches: 4. Germline V gene sequence: CDR1 DFQATT, CDR2 SNEGSKA (reference sequence). The CDR3 has 13 amino acids.

This clonotype was found a few times. The chain carries TRBV4-2 and TRBJ1-1; D possibly corresponds to TRBD1 (5 bases). The germline CDR1 and CDR2 sequences are LGHNA and YNFKEQ. V dropped 2 bases and J dropped 1 base, with 11 bases sitting between them. The CDR3 extends over 15 amino acids. This chain's CDR3 is CASSQSRTSNTEAFF. The CDR3, as DNA: TGTGCCAGCAGCCAATCGAGGACATCGAACACTGAAGCTTTCTTT.

The V and J genes are TRBV6-5 and TRBJ1-4; D is unresolved. V lost 7 bases and J lost 8, with 17 bases in between. In germline, CDR1 is MNHEY, CDR2 SVGAGI. This CDR3 has 14 residues. The CDR3 is CASTPGLTGEKLFF. CDR3 bases: TGTGCCAGCACCCCAGGACTGACGGGCGAAAAACTGTTTTTT.

This clonotype turned up a few times. The chain uses TRBV7-7 and TRBJ2-2; D is ambiguous. V lost 5 bases to trimming and J lost 6 bases, with 10 bases between them. Germline lookup yields CDR1 SSHAT and CDR2 FNYEAQ (reference sequence). The CDR3 consists of 13 residues. The CDR3 DNA reads TGTGCCAGCAGCCAGTACAAGGCCGGGGAGCTGTTTTTT. Translated: CASSQYKAGELFF.

This clonotype was seen many times. The chain couples TRBV5-5 to TRBJ1-1; no definite D call. The germline V gene has CDR1 SGHKS and CDR2 YYEKEE (reference sequence). CDR3 length equals 14 residues. Trimming removed 1 base from V and 0 bases from J, with 7 bases in between. This chain's CDR3 is CASSLSYMNTEAFF. The CDR3, as DNA: TGTGCCAGCAGCTTGAGCTACATGAACACTGAAGCTTTCTTT.